The source of this T cell receptor (beta chain) is a study of patients with pleural tuberculosis. Trimming removed 6 bases at V and 1 base at J, with 16 bases between. The CDR3 has 15 amino acids. Germline lookup yields CDR1 DFQATT and CDR2 SNEGSKA (reference sequence). The sample holds many counts of this clonotype. TCRdb passed the reads through MiXCR, listing each CDR3 protein once. Of around 50,000 distinct CDR3 sequences listed, about 7.9% are singletons. The rearrangement uses TRBV20-1 and TRBJ1-3, with D tentatively TRBD1 (6 bases). The clonotype comes from a human donor with pleural tuberculosis. CDR3 nucleotides: TGCAGTGCAGCCACAAGGGGGTCGTCTGGAAACACCATATATTTT. It is translated as CSAATRGSSGNTIYF.